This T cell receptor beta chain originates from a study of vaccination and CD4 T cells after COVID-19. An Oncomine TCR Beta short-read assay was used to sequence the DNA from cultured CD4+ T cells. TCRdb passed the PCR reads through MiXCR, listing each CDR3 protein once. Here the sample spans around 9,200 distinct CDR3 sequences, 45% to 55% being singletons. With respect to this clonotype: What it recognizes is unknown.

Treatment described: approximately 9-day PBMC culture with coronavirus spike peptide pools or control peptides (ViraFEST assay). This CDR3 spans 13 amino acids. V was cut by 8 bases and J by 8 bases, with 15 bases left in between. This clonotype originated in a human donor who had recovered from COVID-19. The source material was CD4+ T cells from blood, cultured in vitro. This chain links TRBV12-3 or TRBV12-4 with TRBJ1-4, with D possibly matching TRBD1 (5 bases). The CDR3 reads CASHKEGREKLFF. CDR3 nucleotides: TGTGCCAGCCACAAGGAGGGGAGGGAAAAACTGTTTTTT.